The 7 T cell receptor beta chains listed next were all sequenced from one sample in a study of cytomegalovirus exposure and HLA in healthy donors (dated by TCRdb to about 2017). The library relied on the immunoSEQ multiplex PCR assay. TCRdb retrieved this table from immuneACCESS and kept in-frame rearrangements only. Not all clones are present; in checked studies, unresolved V genes account for under half, and no reason is known for the remainder. Recorded for this sample are 200,000 or so clones; around four fifths of them occurred a single time. The ten largest clones take up roughly 6% of the sample. Sequences were obtained from PBMCs. These receptor sequences come from a woman under 30 in good health and CMV-seronegative.

V and J are TRBV7-9 and TRBJ1-5; no definite D call. V was trimmed by 8 bases and J by 6 bases, leaving 11 bases between them. Germline V gene lookup returns CDR1 SEHNR and CDR2 FQNEAQ (reference sequence). CDR3 length: 12 amino acids. The DNA for the CDR3 is TGTGCCAGCGGTCTAAATGGTCAGCCCCAGCATTTT. Translating it yields CASGLNGQPQHF.

This chain links TRBV7-6 with TRBJ2-1; D possibly corresponds to TRBD1 (6 bases). The CDR3 is 17 residues long. Trimming removed 2 bases at V and 4 bases at J, with 18 bases between. Germline V gives CDR1 SGHVS, CDR2 FNYEAQ. The DNA for the CDR3 is TGTGCCAGCAGCTTACCGAACGAGGGACATTCTTACAATGAGCAGTTCTTC. Protein: CASSLPNEGHSYNEQFF.

This chain links TRBV6-1 with TRBJ1-1; D possibly corresponds to TRBD1 (5 bases). V gave up 6 bases and J gave up 0 bases, with 14 bases separating them. The CDR3 spans 15 residues. CDR1 MNHNS and CDR2 SASEGT come from the germline V gene. The CDR3 spells CASSNRQPLNTEAFF. CDR3 bases: TGTGCCAGCAGCAATAGACAGCCGTTGAACACTGAAGCTTTCTTT.

V usage is TRBV20-1 and J usage is TRBJ2-1; the match to TRBD2 covers 8 bases. This CDR3 spans 10 amino acids. The ends lost 8 bases at V and 8 bases at J; junction bases unmatched: 2. Looked up from germline, CDR1 is DFQATT and CDR2 is SNEGSKA (reference sequence). This CDR3 reads CSLSGDEQFF. CDR3 coding DNA: TGCAGTCTTAGCGGGGATGAGCAGTTCTTC.

This clone showed up just once. This chain links TRBV6-1 with TRBJ1-2; 8 bases align to TRBD1. Germline V CDR1 and CDR2: MNHNS, SASEGT. Trimming cost V 6 bases and J 4 bases; bases outside gene matches: 7. The CDR3 is 14 residues long. CDR3 loop: CASRSRQGPYGYTF. The CDR3 DNA follows: TGTGCCAGCAGATCTAGACAGGGGCCCTATGGCTACACCTTC.

This chain uses TRBV18 with TRBJ1-5; 9 bases match TRBD1. The length of the CDR3 is 14 residues. CDR1 and CDR2 from the germline V gene are KGHSH and LQKENI. The ends lost 6 bases at V and 11 bases at J; junction bases unmatched: 11. As DNA, the CDR3 is TGTGCCAGCTCCCTCCGGGACAGGGCCGCAGCCCAGCATTTT. Encoded protein: CASSLRDRAAAQHF. Complete variable domain (other parts from reference TRBV18 and TRBJ1-5): NAGVMQNPRHLVRRRGQEARLRCSPMKGHSHVYWYRQLPEEGLKFMVYLQKENIIDESGMPKERFSAEFPKEGPSILRIQQVVRGDSAAYFCASSLRDRAAAQHFGDGTRLSIL.

This clone was observed a single time. This chain connects TRBV7-6 to TRBJ2-7; the D is unclear. The germline CDR1 and CDR2 sequences are SGHVS and FNYEAQ. V shed 4 bases and J shed 3 bases, with 10 bases lying between them. This CDR3 is 13 amino acids long. The chain's CDR3 is CASSSTVRYEQYF. The CDR3 coding sequence is TGTGCCAGCAGCTCAACGGTCCGCTACGAGCAGTACTTC.